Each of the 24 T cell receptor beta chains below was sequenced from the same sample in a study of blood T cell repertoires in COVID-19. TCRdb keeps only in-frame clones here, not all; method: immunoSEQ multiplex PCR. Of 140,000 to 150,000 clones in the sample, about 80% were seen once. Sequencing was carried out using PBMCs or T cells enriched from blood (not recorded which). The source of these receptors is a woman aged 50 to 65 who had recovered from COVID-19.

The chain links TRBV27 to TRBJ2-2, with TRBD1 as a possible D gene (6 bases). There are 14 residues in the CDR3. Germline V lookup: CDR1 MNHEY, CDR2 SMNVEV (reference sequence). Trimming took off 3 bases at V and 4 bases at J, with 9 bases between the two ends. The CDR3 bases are TGTGCCAGCAGTTTCGCAGGGGCCACCGGGGAGCTGTTTTTT. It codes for CASSFAGATGELFF.

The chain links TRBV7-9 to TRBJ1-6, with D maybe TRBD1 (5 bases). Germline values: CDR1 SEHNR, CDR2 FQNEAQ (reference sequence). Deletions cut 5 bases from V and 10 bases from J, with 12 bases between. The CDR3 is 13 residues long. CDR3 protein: CASSPQGESPLHF. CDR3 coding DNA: TGTGCCAGCAGCCCCCAGGGTGAATCACCCCTCCACTTT.

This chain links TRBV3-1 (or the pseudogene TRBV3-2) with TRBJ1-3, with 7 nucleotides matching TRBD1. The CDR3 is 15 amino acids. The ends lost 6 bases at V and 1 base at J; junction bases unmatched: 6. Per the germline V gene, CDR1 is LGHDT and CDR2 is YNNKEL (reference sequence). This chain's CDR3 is CASSSDRASGNTIYF. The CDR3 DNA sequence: TGTGCCAGCAGTTCAGACAGGGCTTCTGGAAACACCATATATTTT.

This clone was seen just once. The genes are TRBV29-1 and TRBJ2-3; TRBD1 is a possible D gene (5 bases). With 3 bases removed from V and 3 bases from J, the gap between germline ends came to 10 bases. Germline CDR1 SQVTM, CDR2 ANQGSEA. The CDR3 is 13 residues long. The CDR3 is CSVEWQGTDTQYF. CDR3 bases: TGCAGCGTTGAGTGGCAGGGAACAGATACGCAGTATTTT.

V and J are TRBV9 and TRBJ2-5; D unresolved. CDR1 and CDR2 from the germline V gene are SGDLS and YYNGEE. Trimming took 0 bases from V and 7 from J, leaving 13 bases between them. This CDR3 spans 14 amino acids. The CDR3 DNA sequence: TGTGCCAGCAGCGTAGTACTAACTGGTGGGACCCAGTACTTC. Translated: CASSVVLTGGTQYF.

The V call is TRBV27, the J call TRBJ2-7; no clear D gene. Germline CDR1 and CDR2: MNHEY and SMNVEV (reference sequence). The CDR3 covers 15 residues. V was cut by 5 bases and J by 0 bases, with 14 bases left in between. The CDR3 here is CASSRSHSLSYEQYV. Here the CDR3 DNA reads TGTGCCAGCAGTCGTTCCCACAGCCTCTCCTACGAGCAGTACGTC.

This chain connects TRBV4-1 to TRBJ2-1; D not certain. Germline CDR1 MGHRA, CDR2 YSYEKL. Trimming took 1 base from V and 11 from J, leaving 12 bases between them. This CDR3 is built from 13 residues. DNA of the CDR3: TGCGCCAGCAGCCAAGTCCCAGAGACTCAGCAGTTCTTC. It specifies CASSQVPETQQFF.

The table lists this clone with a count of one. The chain's CDR3 is CASSRRFGQVDQPQHF. The CDR3 DNA is TGTGCCAGCAGCCGAAGGTTTGGACAGGTAGATCAGCCCCAGCATTTT. This chain uses TRBV4-2 with TRBJ1-5; 7 bases agree with TRBD1. Germline V lookup: CDR1 LGHNA, CDR2 YNFKEQ. Trimming cost V 4 bases and J 5 bases; bases outside gene matches: 11. The CDR3 loop spans 16 amino acids.

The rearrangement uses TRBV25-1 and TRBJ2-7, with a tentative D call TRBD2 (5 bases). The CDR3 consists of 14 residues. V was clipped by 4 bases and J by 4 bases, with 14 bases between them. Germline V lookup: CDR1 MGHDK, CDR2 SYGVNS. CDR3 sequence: CASSAWAGRYEQYF. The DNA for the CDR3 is TGTGCCAGCAGTGCTTGGGCGGGTAGGTACGAGCAGTACTTC.

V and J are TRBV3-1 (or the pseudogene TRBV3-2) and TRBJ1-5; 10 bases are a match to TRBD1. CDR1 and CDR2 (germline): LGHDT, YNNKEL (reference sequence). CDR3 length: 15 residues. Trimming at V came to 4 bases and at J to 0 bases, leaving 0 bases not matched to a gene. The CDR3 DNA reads TGTGCCAGCAGCCGGACAGGGGGTAGCAATCAGCCCCAGCATTTT. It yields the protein CASSRTGGSNQPQHF.

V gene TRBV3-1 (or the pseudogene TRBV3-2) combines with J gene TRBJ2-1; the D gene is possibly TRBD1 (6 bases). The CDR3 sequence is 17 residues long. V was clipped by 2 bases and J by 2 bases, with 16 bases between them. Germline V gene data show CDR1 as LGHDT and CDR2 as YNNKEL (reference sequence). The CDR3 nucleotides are TGTGCCAGCAGCCAATTTCAGTTAGGGACAACCTACAATGAGCAGTTCTTC. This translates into CASSQFQLGTTYNEQFF.

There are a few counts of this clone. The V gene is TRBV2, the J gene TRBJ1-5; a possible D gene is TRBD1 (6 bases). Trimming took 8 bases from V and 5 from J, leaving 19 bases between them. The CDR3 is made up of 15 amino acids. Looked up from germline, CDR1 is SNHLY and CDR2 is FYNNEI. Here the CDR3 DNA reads TGTGCCAGCTCTGAAGCTGGACAGATTGATCAGCCCCAGCATTTT. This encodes CASSEAGQIDQPQHF.

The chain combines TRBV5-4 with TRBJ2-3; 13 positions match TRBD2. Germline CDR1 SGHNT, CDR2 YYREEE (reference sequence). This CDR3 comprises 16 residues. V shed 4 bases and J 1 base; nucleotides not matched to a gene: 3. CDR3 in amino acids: CASSAGLAGGTDTQYF. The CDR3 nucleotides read TGTGCCAGCAGCGCTGGACTAGCGGGGGGCACAGATACGCAGTATTTT.

The CDR3 spells CAWSPTGTGHQPQHF. The CDR3 bases are TGTGCCTGGAGTCCGACCGGGACAGGGCATCAGCCCCAGCATTTT. The rearrangement joins TRBV30 to TRBJ1-5; 9 bases are shared with TRBD1. CDR3 size: 15 residues. Germline V gene lookup returns CDR1 GTSNPN and CDR2 SVGIG (reference sequence). The trim removed 2 bases at V and 5 bases at J, leaving 7 bases unmatched.

Here the CDR3 DNA reads TGTGCCAGCAGCTTAGGACATACAACTAATGAAAAACTGTTTTTT. Protein: CASSLGHTTNEKLFF. V usage is TRBV7-6 and J usage is TRBJ1-4; D unclear. The CDR3 spans 15 residues. Germline assignment: CDR1 SGHVS and CDR2 FNYEAQ. V lost 1 base and J lost 0, with 6 bases in between.

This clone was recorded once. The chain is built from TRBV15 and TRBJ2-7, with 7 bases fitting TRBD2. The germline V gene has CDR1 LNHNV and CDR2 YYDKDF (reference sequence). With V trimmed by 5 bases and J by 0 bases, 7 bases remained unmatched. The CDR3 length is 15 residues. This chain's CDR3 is CATSLQRGSSYEQYV. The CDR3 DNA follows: TGTGCCACCAGCCTCCAGCGGGGCAGCTCCTACGAGCAGTACGTC.

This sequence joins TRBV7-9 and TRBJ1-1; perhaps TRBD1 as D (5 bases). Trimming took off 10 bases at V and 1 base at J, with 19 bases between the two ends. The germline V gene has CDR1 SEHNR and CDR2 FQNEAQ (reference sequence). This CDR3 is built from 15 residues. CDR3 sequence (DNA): TGTGCCACCACGGACTGGGGGGTCAGGAACACTGAAGCTTTCTTT. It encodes CATTDWGVRNTEAFF.

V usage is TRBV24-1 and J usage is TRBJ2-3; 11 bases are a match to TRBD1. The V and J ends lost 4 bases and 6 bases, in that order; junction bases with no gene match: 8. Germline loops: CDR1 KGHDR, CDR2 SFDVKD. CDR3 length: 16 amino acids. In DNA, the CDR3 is TGTGCCACCAGTGACCGGGACAGGGGGGCTTCGGATACGCAGTATTTT. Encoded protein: CATSDRDRGASDTQYF.

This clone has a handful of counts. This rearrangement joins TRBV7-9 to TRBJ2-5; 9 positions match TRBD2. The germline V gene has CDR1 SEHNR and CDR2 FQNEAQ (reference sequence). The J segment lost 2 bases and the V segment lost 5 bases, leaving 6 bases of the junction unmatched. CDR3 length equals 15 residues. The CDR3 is CASSMGLATQETQYF. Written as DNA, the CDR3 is TGTGCCAGCAGCATGGGACTAGCCACGCAAGAGACCCAGTACTTC.

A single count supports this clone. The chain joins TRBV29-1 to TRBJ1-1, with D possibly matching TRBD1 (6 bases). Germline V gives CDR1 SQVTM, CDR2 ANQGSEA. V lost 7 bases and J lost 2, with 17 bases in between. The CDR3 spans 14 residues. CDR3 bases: TGCAGCGGAGGCCGGGGACAAACTAACACTGAAGCTTTCTTT. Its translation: CSGGRGQTNTEAFF.

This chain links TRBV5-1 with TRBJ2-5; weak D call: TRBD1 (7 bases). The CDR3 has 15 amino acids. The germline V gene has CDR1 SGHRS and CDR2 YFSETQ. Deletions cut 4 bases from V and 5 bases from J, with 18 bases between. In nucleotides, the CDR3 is TGCGCCAGCAGCGGACTAACAGGGGAGATGGAGACCCAGTACTTC. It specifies CASSGLTGEMETQYF.

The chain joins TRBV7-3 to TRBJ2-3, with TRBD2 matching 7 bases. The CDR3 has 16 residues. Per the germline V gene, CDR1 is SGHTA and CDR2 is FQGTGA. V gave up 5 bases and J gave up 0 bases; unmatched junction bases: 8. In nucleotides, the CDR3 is TGTGCCAGCAGCCCCCTGGGAGCGGGGAGCACAGATACGCAGTATTTT. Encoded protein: CASSPLGAGSTDTQYF.

The CDR3 loop reads CASVLTITGGGDEQYF. CDR3 coding DNA: TGTGCCAGCGTCCTTACCATTACAGGGGGCGGGGACGAGCAGTACTTC. The chain is built from TRBV6-9 and TRBJ2-7; 9 nucleotides agree with TRBD1. The CDR3 is made up of 16 amino acids. After removal of 8 bases from V and 5 bases from J, the junction contained 16 bases not matched to a gene. The germline V gene encodes CDR1 MNHGY and CDR2 SVAAGI.

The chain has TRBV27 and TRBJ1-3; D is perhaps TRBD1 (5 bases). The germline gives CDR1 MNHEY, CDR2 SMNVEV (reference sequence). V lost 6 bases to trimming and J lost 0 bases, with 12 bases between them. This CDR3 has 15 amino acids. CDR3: CASSSQGLSGNTIYF. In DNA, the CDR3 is TGTGCCAGCAGCTCTCAGGGACTCTCTGGAAACACCATATATTTT.